Below are 21 T cell receptor beta chains sequenced from a single sample in a study of OX40 agonist ivuxolimab in advanced cancers. Method: immunoSEQ multiplex PCR; TCRdb's copy keeps in-frame clones and lacks some. The sample includes about 79,000 clones, more than 85% of them seen just once. Sample: CD4+ or CD8+ T cells sorted from blood, taken in a trial of the OX40 agonist ivuxolimab. All receptors derive from an adult with an advanced solid tumor such as melanoma, head and neck, liver or kidney cancer.

The gene calls are TRBV5-5 and TRBJ1-5; TRBD1 matches at 7 bases. CDR3 length: 14 amino acids. With V trimmed by 5 bases and J by 2 bases, 4 bases remained unmatched. Per germline, CDR1 SGHKS and CDR2 YYEKEE (reference sequence). CDR3 in DNA: TGTGCCAGCAGGCCTACAGGGGGCAATCAGCCCCAGCATTTT. Translating it yields CASRPTGGNQPQHF.

This sequence joins TRBV7-6 and TRBJ2-3, with TRBD2 identical over 8 bases. Germline CDR1 is SGHVS and CDR2 is FNYEAQ. V trimming: 0 bases; J trimming: 5 bases; junction bases outside the gene matches: 4. The CDR3 is 15 residues long. CDR3 sequence: CASSLAALAGDTQYF. The CDR3 DNA sequence: TGTGCCAGCAGCTTAGCGGCCCTAGCGGGAGATACGCAGTATTTT. The full variable domain, rest sourced from reference TRBV7-6 and TRBJ2-3, is GAGVSQSPRYKVTKRGQDVALRCDPISGHVSLYWYRQALGQGPEFLTYFNYEAQQDKSGLPNDRFSAERPEGSISTLTIQRTEQRDSAMYRCASSLAALAGDTQYFGPGTRLTVL.

This clone was seen a single time. The gene calls are TRBV18 and TRBJ2-5, with a tentative D call TRBD1 (6 bases). Trimming took 5 bases from V and 7 from J, leaving 14 bases between them. There are 13 residues in the CDR3. Per germline, CDR1 KGHSH and CDR2 LQKENI. The CDR3 DNA is TGTGCCAGCTCAACTACAGGGATTCCGACCCAGTACTTC. Translation: CASSTTGIPTQYF. Using reference TRBV18 and TRBJ2-5 for the parts outside the CDR3, the full variable domain is NAGVMQNPRHLVRRRGQEARLRCSPMKGHSHVYWYRQLPEEGLKFMVYLQKENIIDESGMPKERFSAEFPKEGPSILRIQQVVRGDSAAYFCASSTTGIPTQYFGPGTRLLVL.

This chain joins TRBV18 and TRBJ2-5; 8 bases match TRBD1. The CDR3 consists of 15 residues. Per the germline V gene, CDR1 is KGHSH and CDR2 is LQKENI. The V gene end was trimmed by 5 bases and the J gene end by 7 bases; junction bases not matched to a gene: 12. The CDR3 DNA follows: TGTGCCAGCTCAACAAGTTCACAGGGGGTTGGGACCCAGTACTTC. Protein: CASSTSSQGVGTQYF.

V usage is TRBV28 and J usage is TRBJ1-3; D perhaps matches TRBD1 (5 bases). Looked up from germline, CDR1 is MDHEN and CDR2 is SYDVKM. V gave up 3 bases and J gave up 2 bases, with 20 bases separating them. The CDR3 is 18 amino acids. CDR3 sequence: CASSFARGTSRTGNTIYF. CDR3 DNA sequence: TGTGCCAGCAGTTTTGCCCGTGGGACTTCCCGGACTGGAAACACCATATATTTT.

The chain joins TRBV10-2 to TRBJ1-1; D uncertain. The germline V gene encodes CDR1 WSHSY and CDR2 SAAADI. This CDR3 contains 12 residues. Trimming cost V 8 bases and J 3 bases, with 10 bases left between them. CDR3 amino acids: CASGTFDTEAFF. The DNA for the CDR3 is TGCGCCAGCGGTACCTTCGACACTGAAGCTTTCTTT.

CDR3 protein: CASSSGVSTEAFF. The DNA of the CDR3 is TGCGCCAGCAGCTCTGGGGTGAGCACTGAAGCTTTCTTT. J is TRBJ1-1 and V is TRBV5-1; D remains unclear. V was shortened by 3 bases and J by 4 bases, with 10 bases between the two germline ends. The CDR3 contains 13 residues. CDR1 and CDR2 from the germline V gene are SGHRS and YFSETQ.

V gene TRBV7-6 combines with J gene TRBJ2-7; D not certain. V lost 1 base to trimming and J lost 6 bases, with 10 bases between them. Germline CDR1 reads SGHVS; CDR2 reads FNYEAQ. The CDR3 contains 13 residues. The CDR3 loop reads CASSLETAGEQYF. For the CDR3, the DNA is TGTGCCAGCAGCTTAGAGACGGCCGGCGAGCAGTACTTC.

The chain couples TRBV5-1 to TRBJ2-5, with 7 nucleotides matching TRBD2. Germline V gene sequence: CDR1 SGHRS, CDR2 YFSETQ. The length of the CDR3 is 15 residues. V gave up 5 bases and J gave up 5 bases; unmatched junction bases: 12. The CDR3 region has the DNA TGCGCCAGCAGACAATCGGGAGGTCCAGGCGAGACCCAGTACTTC. It is translated as CASRQSGGPGETQYF.

V usage is TRBV6-6 and J usage is TRBJ2-1; 8 positions match TRBD1. From germline, CDR1 is MNHNY and CDR2 SVGAGI (reference sequence). This CDR3 region has 13 residues. Trimming at V came to 8 bases and at J to 5 bases, leaving 5 bases not matched to a gene. DNA of the CDR3: TGTGCCAGCGGATCGACAGGGGACAATGAGCAGTTCTTC. Translation gives CASGSTGDNEQFF.

In this sample, this clone turned up once. The chain employs TRBV30 and TRBJ2-3, with unresolved D. The V and J ends lost 4 bases and 2 bases respectively, with 7 bases between them. CDR3 length equals 12 residues. Germline V gives CDR1 GTSNPN, CDR2 SVGIG (reference sequence). Here the CDR3 reads CAWTGTTDTQYF. CDR3 DNA sequence: TGTGCCTGGACCGGTACCACAGATACGCAGTATTTT.

The chain employs TRBV7-3 and TRBJ2-3, with no clear D. Per germline, CDR1 SGHTA and CDR2 FQGTGA. The CDR3 consists of 13 residues. The V gene lost 2 bases and the J gene lost 3 bases, with 6 bases spanning the gap. For the CDR3, the DNA is TGTGCCAGCAGCTTAGACTGGACAGATACGCAGTATTTT. It encodes CASSLDWTDTQYF.

The gene calls are TRBV27 and TRBJ2-1; maybe TRBD1 (6 bases). With 10 bases removed from V and 4 bases from J, the gap between germline ends came to 17 bases. CDR1 MNHEY and CDR2 SMNVEV come from the germline V gene (reference sequence). The CDR3 is 14 amino acids. Written as DNA, the CDR3 is TGTGCCACCAACCCAGGGGCTAGGTACAATGAGCAGTTCTTC. It yields the protein CATNPGARYNEQFF.

This sequence joins TRBV23-1 and TRBJ2-7, with a tentative D call TRBD2 (6 bases). TRBV23-1 is given ORF status, its function remaining uncertain. The CDR3 is made up of 15 amino acids. Trimming took off 0 bases at V and 3 bases at J, with 12 bases between the two ends. CDR3 protein: CASSQSEGRCYEQYF. The CDR3 coding sequence is TGCGCCAGCAGTCAATCGGAGGGACGGTGCTACGAGCAGTACTTC.

The chain employs TRBV18 and TRBJ1-2, with a tentative D call TRBD1 (6 bases). CDR1 is KGHSH, CDR2 LQKENI, per germline. The CDR3 totals 12 residues. Trimming took off 3 bases at V and 8 bases at J, with 10 bases between the two ends. As DNA, the CDR3 is TGTGCCAGCTCACCGCAGGGGTCCGGCTACACCTTC. It yields the protein CASSPQGSGYTF.

The chain combines TRBV12-5 with TRBJ1-3; TRBD1 might be the D (5 bases). Trimming removed 5 bases at V and 7 bases at J, with 9 bases between. This CDR3 spans 12 amino acids. The germline gives CDR1 LGHNT, CDR2 FRNRAP. CDR3 amino acids: CASGLEGNTIYF. CDR3 sequence (DNA): TGTGCTAGTGGTCTTGAGGGGAACACCATATATTTT.

This clone was seen a single time. V and J are TRBV25-1 and TRBJ1-2; 7 bases agree with TRBD1. The CDR3 runs 13 residues. Germline-derived CDR1 and CDR2 are MGHDK and SYGVNS. V dropped 3 bases and J dropped 5; count of bases not matched to a gene: 3. The CDR3 here is CASSERRGYGYTF. The CDR3 DNA reads TGTGCCAGCAGTGAGCGCAGGGGGTATGGCTACACCTTC.

The chain carries TRBV6-5 and TRBJ1-5; TRBD1 might be the D (5 bases). CDR1 MNHEY and CDR2 SVGAGI come from the germline V gene. The germline V and J ends were trimmed by 8 bases and 3 bases, with 14 bases remaining between them. The length of the CDR3 is 14 residues. CDR3 residues: CASSPRDFNQPQHF. DNA of the CDR3: TGTGCCAGCTCCCCCAGGGACTTCAATCAGCCCCAGCATTTT.

The chain uses TRBV27 and TRBJ2-1; 10 positions agree with TRBD2. Germline CDR1 and CDR2: MNHEY and SMNVEV (reference sequence). Trimming removed 2 bases from V and 7 bases from J; junction bases left unmatched: 20. The CDR3 is 20 amino acids. The DNA for the CDR3 is TGTGCCAGCAGTTTAGAGGACCACCCGGGGCTAGCGGGAGTGGGGAATGAGCAGTTCTTC. Translating gives CASSLEDHPGLAGVGNEQFF.

The chain links TRBV18 to TRBJ2-3; TRBD2 agrees at 11 bases. V was clipped by 8 bases and J by 5 bases; unmatched bases: 9. Germline V lookup: CDR1 KGHSH, CDR2 LQKENI. The CDR3 loop spans 15 amino acids. CDR3 sequence (DNA): TGTGCCAGCACAATAGCGGGAGGGCCCGAAGATACGCAGTATTTT. Translated, it gives CASTIAGGPEDTQYF.

V gene TRBV10-3 combines with J gene TRBJ1-4, with 8 bases lining up with TRBD1. The junction had 2 bases not matched to a gene; V was cut back by 2 bases and J by 3 bases. The CDR3 has 15 amino acids. Germline V gene lookup returns CDR1 ENHRY and CDR2 SYGVKD. The CDR3 sequence is CAISEAGGPNEKLFF. The CDR3 nucleotides are TGTGCCATCAGTGAGGCAGGGGGCCCTAATGAAAAACTGTTTTTT.